The rows below give T cell receptor beta chains drawn from one sample of a study of T cells after yellow fever vaccination. TCRdb redid the calling of the 5' RACE reads with MiXCR, one entry per CDR3 protein. The sample has almost 30,000 distinct CDR3 sequences, 5% seen once. Sequencing used CD8+ T cells sorted from PBMCs, obtained 10 days after the yellow fever booster vaccination. Receptors originate from a man aged 25 to 40 who received the YFV17D yellow fever vaccine. The conserved cysteine and the conserved F or W are not part of the CDR3 here.

V	CDR3
TRBV12-5	ASRLAGGLDEQF
TRBV4-3	ASSQGVPGDFSNEQF
TRBV13	ASSNGKKEQF
TRBV20-1	SAEIAGTGSYNEQF
TRBV19	ASSTPSPMDTQY
TRBV27	ASSRDPHEQY
TRBV11-2	ASSSQWDTGELF
TRBV5-6	ASSLVGDSFYEQY
TRBV20-1	SAWTGSDEQY
TRBV19	ATVVDTEAF
TRBV9	ASSVGFSYEQY
TRBV27	ASKYGGSYNEQF
TRBV28	ASSLTESNEQF
TRBV7-9	ASSVGLAGSEQY
TRBV29-1	SVVQGRYGYT
TRBV20-1	SATGLAGGSYNEQF
TRBV13	ASSLEPNNNEQF
TRBV10-3	AISESAGTYNEQF
TRBV12-3/TRBV12-4	ASSSSNSGNTIY
TRBV6-2/TRBV6-3	ASSEPLGTNTGELF
TRBV15	ATSGPLGGRTDTQY
TRBV7-9	ASSPTRDEKLF
TRBV7-8	ASSLMTSGQETQY